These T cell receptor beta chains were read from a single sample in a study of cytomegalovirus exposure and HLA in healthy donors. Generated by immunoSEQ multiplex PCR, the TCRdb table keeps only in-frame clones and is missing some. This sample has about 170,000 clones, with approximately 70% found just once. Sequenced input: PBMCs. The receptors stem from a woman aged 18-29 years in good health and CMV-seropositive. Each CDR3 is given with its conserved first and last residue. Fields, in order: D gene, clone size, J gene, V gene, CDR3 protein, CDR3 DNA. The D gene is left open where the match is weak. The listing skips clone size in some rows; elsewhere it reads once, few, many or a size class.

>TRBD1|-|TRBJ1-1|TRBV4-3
CASSTRQGREAFF
TGCGCCAGCAGTACAAGACAGGGCCGTGAAGCTTTCTTT
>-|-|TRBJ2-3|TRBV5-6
CASKQVTDTQYF
TGTGCCAGTAAACAGGTCACAGATACGCAGTATTTT
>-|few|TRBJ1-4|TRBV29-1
CSVGGLGATNEKLFF
TGCAGCGTTGGCGGGCTCGGTGCAACTAATGAAAAACTGTTTTTT
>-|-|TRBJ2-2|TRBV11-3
CASSSMPGTGELFF
TGTGCCAGCAGCTCTATGCCAGGGACCGGGGAGCTGTTTTTT
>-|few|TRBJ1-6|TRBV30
CAWTLGSAYNSPLHF
TGTGCCTGGACCTTGGGGAGCGCCTATAATTCACCCCTCCACTTT
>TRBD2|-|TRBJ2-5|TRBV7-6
CASSEAGGYQETQYF
TGTGCCAGCAGCGAAGCGGGGGGGTACCAAGAGACCCAGTACTTC
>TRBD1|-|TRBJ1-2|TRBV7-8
CGAGGLSGYTF
TGTGGCGCAGGGGGATTGAGTGGCTACACCTTC
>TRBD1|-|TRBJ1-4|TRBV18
CASSPGTDTEKLFF
TGTGCCAGCTCACCAGGGACAGACACTGAAAAACTGTTTTTT
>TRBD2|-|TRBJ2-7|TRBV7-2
CASSMGLVYEQYF
TGTGCCAGCAGCATGGGACTAGTATACGAGCAGTACTTC
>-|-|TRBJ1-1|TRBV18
CASSFATNTEAFF
TGTGCCAGCTCGTTCGCCACTAACACTGAAGCTTTCTTT
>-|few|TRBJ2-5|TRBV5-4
CASGGAGVGETQYF
TGTGCCAGCGGGGGGGCGGGGGTCGGGGAGACCCAGTACTTC